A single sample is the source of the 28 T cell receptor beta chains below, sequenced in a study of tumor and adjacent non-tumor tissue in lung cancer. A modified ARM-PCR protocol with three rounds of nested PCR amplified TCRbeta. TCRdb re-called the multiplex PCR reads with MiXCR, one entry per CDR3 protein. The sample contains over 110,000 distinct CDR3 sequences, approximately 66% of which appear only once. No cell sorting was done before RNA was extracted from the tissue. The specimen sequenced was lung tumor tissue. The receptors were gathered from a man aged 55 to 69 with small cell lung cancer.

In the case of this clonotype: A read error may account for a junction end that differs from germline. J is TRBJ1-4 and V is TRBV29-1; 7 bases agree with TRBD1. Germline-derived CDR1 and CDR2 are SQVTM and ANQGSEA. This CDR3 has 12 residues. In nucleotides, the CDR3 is TGCAGCGTAAGGGGGCACGGTGAAAAAGTGTTTTTT. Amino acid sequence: CSVRGHGEKVFF.

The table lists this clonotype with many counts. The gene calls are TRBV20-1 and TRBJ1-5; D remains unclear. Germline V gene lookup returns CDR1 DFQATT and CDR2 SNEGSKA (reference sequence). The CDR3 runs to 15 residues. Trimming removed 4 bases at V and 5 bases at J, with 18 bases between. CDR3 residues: CSAKSGSIRDQPQHF. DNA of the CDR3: TGCAGTGCTAAGAGCGGATCCATAAGGGATCAGCCCCAGCATTTT.

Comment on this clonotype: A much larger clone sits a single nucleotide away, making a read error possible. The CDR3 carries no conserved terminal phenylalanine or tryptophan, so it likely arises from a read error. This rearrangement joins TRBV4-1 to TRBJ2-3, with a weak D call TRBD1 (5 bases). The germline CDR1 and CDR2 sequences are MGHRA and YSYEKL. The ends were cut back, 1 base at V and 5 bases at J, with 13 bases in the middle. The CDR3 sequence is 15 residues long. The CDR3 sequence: CASSQGSGLLDTQYS. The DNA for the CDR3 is TGCGCCAGCAGCCAAGGCTCAGGGCTGCTAGATACGCAGTATTCT.

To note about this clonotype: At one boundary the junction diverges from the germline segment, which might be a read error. CDR3 amino acids: CASSILTGAGANILTF. CDR3 in DNA: TGTGCCAGCAGTATATTGACAGGGGCTGGGGCCAACATCCTGACTTTC. The chain has TRBV6-6 and TRBJ2-6, with 8 bases identical to TRBD1. Germline values: CDR1 MNHNY, CDR2 SVGAGI (reference sequence). This CDR3 has 16 residues.

DNA of the CDR3: TGCGCCAGCTTCCGTAAGGGGGGAACCTACAAGCAGTACGTC. This encodes CASFRKGGTYKQYV. The chain combines TRBV6-5 with TRBJ2-7; the D call may be TRBD1 or TRBD2 (6 bases each). Per germline, CDR1 MNHEY and CDR2 SVGAGI. This CDR3 comprises 14 residues.

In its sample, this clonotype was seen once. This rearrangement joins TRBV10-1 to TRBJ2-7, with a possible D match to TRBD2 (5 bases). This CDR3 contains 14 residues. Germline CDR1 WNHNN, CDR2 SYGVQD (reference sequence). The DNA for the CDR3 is TGCGTCAGCTGTGAAGTAGGGAGCCCTAACGAGCAGTACGTC. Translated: CVSCEVGSPNEQYV.

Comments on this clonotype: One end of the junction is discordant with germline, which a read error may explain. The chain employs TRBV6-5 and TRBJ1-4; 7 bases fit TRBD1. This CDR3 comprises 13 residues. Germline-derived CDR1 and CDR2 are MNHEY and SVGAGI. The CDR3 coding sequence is TGTACCAGCAGACGACAGGGCAATGAAAAACTGTTTTTT. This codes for CTSRRQGNEKLFF.

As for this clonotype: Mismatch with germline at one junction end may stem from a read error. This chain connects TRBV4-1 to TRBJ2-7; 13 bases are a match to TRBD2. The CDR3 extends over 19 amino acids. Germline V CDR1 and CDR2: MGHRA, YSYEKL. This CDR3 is CVSGPKGLAGLRSSCEQYF. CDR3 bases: TGCGTCAGCGGCCCAAAGGGACTAGCGGGATTGAGGAGCTCCTGCGAGCAGTACTTC.

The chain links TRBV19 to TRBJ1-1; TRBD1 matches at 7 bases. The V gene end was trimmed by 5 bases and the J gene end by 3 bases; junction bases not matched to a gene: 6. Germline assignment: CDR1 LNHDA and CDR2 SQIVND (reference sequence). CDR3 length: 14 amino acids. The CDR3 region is CASSPDDRDTEAFF. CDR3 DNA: TGTGCCAGTAGTCCGGACGACAGGGACACTGAAGCTTTCTTT.

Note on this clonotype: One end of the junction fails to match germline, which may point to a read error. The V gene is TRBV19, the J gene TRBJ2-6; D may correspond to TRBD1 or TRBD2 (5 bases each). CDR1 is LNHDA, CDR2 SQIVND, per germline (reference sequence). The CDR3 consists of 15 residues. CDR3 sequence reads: CASSTRTPGGNVLTF. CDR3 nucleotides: TGTGCCAGTAGTACAAGGACTCCTGGGGGCAACGTCCTGACTTTC. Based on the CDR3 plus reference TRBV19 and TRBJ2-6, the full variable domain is DGGITQSPKYLFRKEGQNVTLSCEQNLNHDAMYWYRQDPGQGLRLIYYSQIVNDFQKGDIAEGYSVSREKKESFPLTVTSAQKNPTAFYLCASSTRTPGGNVLTFGAGSRLTVL.

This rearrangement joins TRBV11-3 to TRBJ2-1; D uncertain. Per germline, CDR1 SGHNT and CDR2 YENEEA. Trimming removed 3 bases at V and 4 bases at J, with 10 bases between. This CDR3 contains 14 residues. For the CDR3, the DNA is TGTGCCAGCAGCTTTAGTCCAAATTACAATGAGCAGTTCTTC. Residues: CASSFSPNYNEQFF.

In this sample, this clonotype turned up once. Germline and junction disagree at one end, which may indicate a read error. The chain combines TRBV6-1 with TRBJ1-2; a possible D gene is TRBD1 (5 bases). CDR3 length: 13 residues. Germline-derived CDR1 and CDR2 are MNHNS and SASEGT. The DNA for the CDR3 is TGTGCCAGCACGACTGTAAGGGGCTATGGCTACAGCTTC. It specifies CASTTVRGYGYSF.

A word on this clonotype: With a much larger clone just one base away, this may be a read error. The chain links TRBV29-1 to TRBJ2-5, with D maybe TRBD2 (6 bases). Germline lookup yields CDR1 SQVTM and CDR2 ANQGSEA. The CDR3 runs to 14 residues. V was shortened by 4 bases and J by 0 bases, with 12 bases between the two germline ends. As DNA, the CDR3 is TGCAGCGTTGCGACTTGCGGGAACCAAGAGACCCAGTACTTC. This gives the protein CSVATCGNQETQYF.

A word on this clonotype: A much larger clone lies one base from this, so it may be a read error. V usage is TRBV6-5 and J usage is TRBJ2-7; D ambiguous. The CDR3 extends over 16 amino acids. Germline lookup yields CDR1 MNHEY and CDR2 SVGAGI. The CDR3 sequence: CASRIPAVTQPYGQYV. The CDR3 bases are TGTGCCAGCAGAATCCCGGCAGTAACCCAACCCTACGGGCAGTACGTC.

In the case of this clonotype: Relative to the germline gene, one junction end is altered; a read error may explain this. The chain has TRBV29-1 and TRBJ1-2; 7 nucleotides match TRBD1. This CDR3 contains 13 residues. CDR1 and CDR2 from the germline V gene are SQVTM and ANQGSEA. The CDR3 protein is CGVVTGSLYGYTF. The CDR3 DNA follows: TGCGGCGTGGTGACAGGGTCCCTCTATGGCTACACCTTC. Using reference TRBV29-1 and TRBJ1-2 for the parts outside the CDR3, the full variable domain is SAVISQKPSRDICQRGTSLTIQCQVDSQVTMMFWYRQQPGQSLTLIATANQGSEATYESGFVIDKFPISRPNLTFSTLTVSNMSPEDSSIYLCGVVTGSLYGYTFGSGTRLTVV.

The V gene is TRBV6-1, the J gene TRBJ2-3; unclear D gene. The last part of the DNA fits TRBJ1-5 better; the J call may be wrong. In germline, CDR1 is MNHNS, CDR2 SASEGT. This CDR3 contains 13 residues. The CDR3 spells CASSTYYTDTQHF. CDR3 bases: TGTGCCAGCAGTACCTACTACACAGATACGCAGCATTTT.

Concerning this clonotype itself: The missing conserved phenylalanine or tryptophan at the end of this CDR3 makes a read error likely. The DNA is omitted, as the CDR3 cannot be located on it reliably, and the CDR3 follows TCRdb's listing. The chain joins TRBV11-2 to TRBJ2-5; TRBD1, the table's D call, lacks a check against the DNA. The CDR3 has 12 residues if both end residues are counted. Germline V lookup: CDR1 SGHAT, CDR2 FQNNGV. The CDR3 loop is CANSVTRTQEYI.

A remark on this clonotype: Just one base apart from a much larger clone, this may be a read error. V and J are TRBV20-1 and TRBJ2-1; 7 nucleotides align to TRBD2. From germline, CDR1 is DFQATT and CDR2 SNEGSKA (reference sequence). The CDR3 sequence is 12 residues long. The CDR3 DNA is TGCGGTGCTAGGGGCGGGAGCGATGAGCAGTTCTTC. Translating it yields CGARGGSDEQFF.

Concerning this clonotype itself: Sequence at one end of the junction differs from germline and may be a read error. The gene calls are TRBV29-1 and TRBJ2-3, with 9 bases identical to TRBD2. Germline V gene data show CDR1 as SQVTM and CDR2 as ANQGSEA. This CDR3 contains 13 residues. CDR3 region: CTVGAGGADTQYF. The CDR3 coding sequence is TGTACCGTAGGGGCGGGAGGGGCAGATACGCAGTATTTT.

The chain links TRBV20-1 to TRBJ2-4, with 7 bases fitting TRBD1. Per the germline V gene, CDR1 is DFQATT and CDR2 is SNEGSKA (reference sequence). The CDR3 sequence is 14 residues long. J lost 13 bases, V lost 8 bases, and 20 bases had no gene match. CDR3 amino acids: CSTTGTAVGSIQYF. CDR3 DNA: TGCAGTACGACCGGGACAGCTGTGGGAAGCATCCAGTACTTC.

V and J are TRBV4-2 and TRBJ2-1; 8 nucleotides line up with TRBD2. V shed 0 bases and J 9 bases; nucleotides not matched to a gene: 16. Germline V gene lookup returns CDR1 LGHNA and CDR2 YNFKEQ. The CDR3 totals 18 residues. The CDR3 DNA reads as TGTGCCAGCAGCCAAGAGATACGACTAACGGGAGGGATTGGTGAGCAGTTCTTC. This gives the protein CASSQEIRLTGGIGEQFF.

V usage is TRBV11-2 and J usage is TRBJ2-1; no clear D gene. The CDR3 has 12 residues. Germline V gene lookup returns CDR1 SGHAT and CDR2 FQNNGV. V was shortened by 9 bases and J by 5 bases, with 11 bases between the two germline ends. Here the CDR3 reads CARIRNHNEQFF. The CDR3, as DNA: TGTGCCAGAATCCGAAATCACAATGAGCAGTTCTTC.

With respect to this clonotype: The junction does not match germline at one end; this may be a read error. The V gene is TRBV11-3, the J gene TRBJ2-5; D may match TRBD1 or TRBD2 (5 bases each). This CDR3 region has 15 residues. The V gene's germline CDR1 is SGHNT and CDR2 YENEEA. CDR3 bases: TGTGCCAGCAGCGCCGACTGGGGGTCCCAAGAGACCCAATACTTC. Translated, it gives CASSADWGSQETQYF.

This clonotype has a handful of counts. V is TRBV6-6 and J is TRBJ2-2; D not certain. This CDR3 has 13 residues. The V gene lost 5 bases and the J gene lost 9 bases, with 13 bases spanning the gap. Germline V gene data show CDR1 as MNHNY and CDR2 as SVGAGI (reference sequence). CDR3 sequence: CASSPLGTRELFF. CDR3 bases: TGTGCCAGCAGTCCTCTGGGAACCAGGGAGCTGTTTTTT.

The CDR3 loop reads CASSQHRDKVSARTNSPLHF. CDR3 coding DNA: TGTGCCAGCAGCCAGCATCGGGACAAGGTCTCCGCTCGAACAAATTCACCCCTCCACTTT. This chain joins TRBV11-3 and TRBJ1-6, with a tentative D call TRBD1 (6 bases). This CDR3 contains 20 residues. The germline gives CDR1 SGHNT, CDR2 YENEEA. The V end was cut by 5 bases, the J end by 7 bases, with 30 bases between.

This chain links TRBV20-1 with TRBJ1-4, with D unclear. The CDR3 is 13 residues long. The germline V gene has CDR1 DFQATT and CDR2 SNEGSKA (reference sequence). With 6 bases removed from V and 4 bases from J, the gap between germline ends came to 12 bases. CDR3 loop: CSATEAYNEKLFF. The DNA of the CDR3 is TGCAGTGCCACAGAGGCCTATAATGAAAAACTGTTTTTT.

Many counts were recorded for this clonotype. The CDR3 sequence is CSVVGAYEQYF. CDR3 DNA: TGCAGCGTTGTTGGGGCATACGAGCAGTACTTC. The chain recombines TRBV29-1 with TRBJ2-7, with a tentative D call TRBD1 (5 bases). CDR1 and CDR2 (germline): SQVTM, ANQGSEA. The CDR3 loop spans 11 amino acids. Trimming took 4 bases from V and 4 from J, leaving 8 bases between them.

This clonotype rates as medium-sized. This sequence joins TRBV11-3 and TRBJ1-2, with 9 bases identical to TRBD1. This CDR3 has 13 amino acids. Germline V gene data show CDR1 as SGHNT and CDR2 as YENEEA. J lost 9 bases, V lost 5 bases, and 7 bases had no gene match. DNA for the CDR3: TGTGCCAGCAGCAGACGACAGGGGGGGAGCTACACCTTC. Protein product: CASSRRQGGSYTF.